What follows is one T cell receptor (beta chain) and its context. The antigen is undetermined. This record comes from a study of identifying expanded T cells in peripheral blood. Study-level results: Clone count variance between roughly 2-week samples rose with total template count. Technical replicates showed roughly 1.2 changed clones; approximately two weeks about 16; four weeks 19.

Germline lookup yields CDR1 SGHDT and CDR2 YYEEEE. The ends lost 2 bases at V and 6 bases at J; junction bases unmatched: 4. The CDR3 runs to 14 residues. Here immunoSEQ multiplex PCR was the method, and the copy in TCRdb shows in-frame clones only, minus some. This sample has around 80,000 clones, with 90% found just once. Collection occurred without any documented infections or immune events in donors. Sequences were obtained from blood. This receptor was taken from a person between 18 and 75 years old in good health. The chain links TRBV5-6 to TRBJ2-1; 8 bases are a match to TRBD1. The CDR3 nucleotides read TGTGCCAGCAGCTTCCCGGACAGGGTCAATGAGCAGTTCTTC. It codes for CASSFPDRVNEQFF.